A selection of T cell receptor beta chains follows, all from one sample in a study of Ad26.COV2.S vaccination and SARS-CoV-2 variants. TCRdb's copy holds only in-frame clones and misses some; the assay was immunoSEQ multiplex PCR. The sample gives 400,000 to 500,000 clones, approximately 89% of which show up once; 2% to 3% is in the top ten. The source was peripheral blood, collected in a trial of Ad26.COV2.S vaccine versus placebo. All receptors derive from a person aged 18 to 65 who received the Ad26.COV2.S COVID-19 vaccine or a placebo. Both conserved end residues are part of each CDR3. The D gene is left open where the match is weak.

>TRBV6-5|.|TRBJ1-1
TGTGCCAGCAGTTACCGCGGCGTGGGCACTGAAGCTTTCTTT
CASSYRGVGTEAFF
>TRBV7-2|.|TRBJ1-6
TGTGCCAGCAGCTTACAGGGACGTGGTTCACCCCTCCACTTT
CASSLQGRGSPLHF
>TRBV5-6|.|TRBJ2-4
TGTGCCAGCAGTCTTAGGGCTGGAGACATTCAGTACTTC
CASSLRAGDIQYF
>TRBV4-2|TRBD1|TRBJ2-7
TGTGCCAGCAGCCACCTGGGACAGGGCCACTACGAGCAGTACTTC
CASSHLGQGHYEQYF
>TRBV6-4|.|TRBJ1-3
TGTGCCAGCAGAGCTCAACCCGGCTCTGGAAACACCATATATTTT
CASRAQPGSGNTIYF
>TRBV11-2|.|TRBJ2-3
TGTGCCAGCAGCCCCCCCGGTTGGGATACGCAGTATTTT
CASSPPGWDTQYF
>TRBV10-3|.|TRBJ1-1
TGTGCCATCAGCGGAGGCCCCTCAGGGGCCATGAACACTGAAGCTTTCTTT
CAISGGPSGAMNTEAFF
>TRBV21-1|.|TRBJ2-2
TGTGCCAGCAGCAAAGGGGTATCCGAGGGAAACACCGGGGAGCTGTTTTTT
CASSKGVSEGNTGELFF
>TRBV7-8|.|TRBJ2-4
TGTGCCAGCAGCTTAGGACGGGGGGCAGGAAACATTCAGTACTTC
CASSLGRGAGNIQYF
>TRBV7-3|.|TRBJ2-3
TGTGCCAGCAGCTTGCAACCACCGGGGTCAGGAGGCACAGATACGCAGTATTTT
CASSLQPPGSGGTDTQYF
>TRBV24-1|TRBD1|TRBJ2-5
TGTGCCACCAGTGATACGGACAGGGATGGGGAGACCCAGTACTTC
CATSDTDRDGETQYF
>TRBV12-3/TRBV12-4|TRBD2|TRBJ2-1
TGTGCCAGCAGTCCCCGACTAGCGGAGCAGTTCTTC
CASSPRLAEQFF
>TRBV19|.|TRBJ1-1
TGTGCCAGTAGTATAGATCTCGAAGCGACTGAAGCTTTCTTT
CASSIDLEATEAFF
>TRBV10-3|TRBD1|TRBJ1-2
TGTGCCATTGGCTCAGACAGGGGATGGAATGGCTACACCTTC
CAIGSDRGWNGYTF
>TRBV5-4|.|TRBJ2-5
TGTGCCAGCAGCTTGGAGGGGGGCTGGGAGACCCAGTACTTC
CASSLEGGWETQYF